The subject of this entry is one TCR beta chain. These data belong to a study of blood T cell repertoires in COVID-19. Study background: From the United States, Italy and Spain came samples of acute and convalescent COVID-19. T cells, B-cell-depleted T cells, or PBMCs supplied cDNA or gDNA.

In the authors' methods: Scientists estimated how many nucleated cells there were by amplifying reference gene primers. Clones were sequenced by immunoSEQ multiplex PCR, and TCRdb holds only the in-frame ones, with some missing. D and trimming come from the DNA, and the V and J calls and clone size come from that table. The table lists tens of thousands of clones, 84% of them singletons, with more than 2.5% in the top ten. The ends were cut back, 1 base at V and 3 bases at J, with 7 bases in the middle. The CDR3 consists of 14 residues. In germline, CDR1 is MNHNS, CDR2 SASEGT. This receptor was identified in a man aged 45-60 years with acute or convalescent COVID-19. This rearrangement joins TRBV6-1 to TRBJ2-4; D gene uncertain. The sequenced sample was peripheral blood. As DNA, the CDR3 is TGTGCCAGCAGTGAAGTTTACGGCAAAAACATTCAGTACTTC. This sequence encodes CASSEVYGKNIQYF.